These T cell receptor beta chains were read from a single sample in a study of cytomegalovirus exposure and HLA in healthy donors. The method was immunoSEQ multiplex PCR; TCRdb's version includes in-frame clones alone and lacks a portion of them. The profile shows about 60,000 clones, roughly four fifths of them singletons. The sample was PBMCs. The receptor set was obtained from a man under 40 in good health and CMV-seronegative. CDR3s leave out the opening cysteine and the closing phenylalanine or tryptophan. Size is omitted from some rows. Given values are once, few, many or a class for expanded clones.

NA TRBJ1-5 TRBV21-1 ASSKVFRAGVQPQH
once TRBJ2-7 TRBV28 ASSRDQGAYEQY
NA TRBJ1-4 TRBV6-5 ASSYRGAANEKLF
NA TRBJ1-1 TRBV6-5 ASSGQGGVDTEAF
NA TRBJ2-3 TRBV29-1 SVITGTDTQY
NA TRBJ2-7 TRBV19 ASRGAGGISYEQY
NA TRBJ2-1 TRBV7-2 ASSADRGYGEQF
NA TRBJ2-1 TRBV28 ASKTQGAGEQF
NA TRBJ1-5 TRBV6-6 ASTGRVNQPQH
once TRBJ2-7 TRBV28 ASSLSGGPYEQY
NA TRBJ1-6 TRBV6-4 ASSEGDNSPLH
NA TRBJ2-2 TRBV4-1 ASSQRWLTDNTGELF
NA TRBJ2-7 TRBV5-6 ASSLVVTYEQY
NA TRBJ1-5 TRBV28 ASRVLNQPQH
few TRBJ1-1 TRBV28 ASGPNRGSTEAF
once TRBJ1-2 TRBV7-9 ASSLTLDRGNGYT
NA NA TRBV19 ASSILAGTYEQY
NA TRBJ1-1 TRBV5-1 ASSNLQGNTEAF
NA TRBJ2-7 TRBV30 AWSGDWTYEQY
NA TRBJ2-1 TRBV19 ASSTGLEPNEQF
NA TRBJ2-7 TRBV27 ASSPLGQSYEQY
NA TRBJ1-2 TRBV6-1 ASSEWMGDGDRNYGYT
NA TRBJ1-4 TRBV6-1 ASSDPGRTGFEKLF
NA TRBJ1-1 TRBV29-1 SVAPGGAEAF
once TRBJ1-6 TRBV5-4 ASSLEGINSPLH
few TRBJ2-7 TRBV28 ASGLSDYEQY
NA TRBJ1-2 TRBV6-4 ASSLIGQIDGYT
NA TRBJ1-1 TRBV7-9 ASSTRTGGVITEAF
once TRBJ1-6 TRBV28 AISASSYNSPLH
NA TRBJ2-5 TRBV5-4 ASSSRQGPQETQY
NA TRBJ1-1 TRBV28 ASNIKGKGSTEAF
NA TRBJ2-1 TRBV9 ASSSGSLVGLF
NA TRBJ2-3 TRBV6-1 ASRSDRVHRYTQY
NA TRBJ2-3 TRBV27 ASSFYEGDTQY
NA TRBJ1-5 TRBV10-3 ASTGNLGNQPQH
few TRBJ1-5 TRBV11-2 ASSLHSNQPQH
NA TRBJ2-7 TRBV25-1 ASRLAGGTYEQY
NA TRBJ2-3 TRBV18 ASSPPRGQNTDTQY
NA TRBJ2-1 TRBV4-3 ASSHPTSGRVNEQF
NA TRBJ1-6 TRBV30 AWALQSINSPLH
NA TRBJ2-3 TRBV29-1 SVGGGLTQDTQY
NA TRBJ1-6 TRBV19 ASSPRGSSYNSPLH
once TRBJ2-5 TRBV2 ASTPWTGGETQY
NA TRBJ1-3 TRBV30 AWSLTRQAASGNTIY
NA TRBJ2-7 TRBV13 ASSPWTSGIYEQY
NA TRBJ1-2 TRBV9 ASSVDRGIGDYGYT
NA TRBJ2-1 TRBV6-1 ASRLAGVWYNEQF